This is a list of T cell receptor beta chains from one sample in a study of blood T cells in healthy people across ages. One entry per CDR3 protein results from TCRdb running MiXCR on the 5' RACE reads. The data contain approximately 820,000 distinct CDR3 sequences, more than 40% of them singletons. Sample: blood. All receptors derive from a man aged 60 to 69 in good health. The CDR3 runs from the conserved cysteine through the conserved F or W. D genes are given only for firm matches. The size entry is marked missing in some rows and otherwise reads once, few, many or a size class.

J gene	D gene	clone size	V gene	CDR3 protein	CDR3 DNA
TRBJ2-1	.	many	TRBV7-9	CASSLFGGSSYNEQFF	TGTGCCAGCAGCCTCTTTGGGGGTTCGTCCTACAATGAGCAGTTCTTC
TRBJ2-1	TRBD2	.	TRBV11-2	CASTTGGGGFDEQFF	TGTGCCAGCACCACGGGGGGCGGGGGGTTCGATGAGCAGTTCTTC
TRBJ2-3	TRBD2	.	TRBV7-6	CASSPPPLAALTDTQYF	TGTGCCAGCAGCCCCCCGCCCCTAGCGGCTCTCACAGATACGCAGTATTTT
TRBJ2-5	TRBD2	.	TRBV9	CASSVGLAGGLPQETQYF	TGTGCCAGCAGCGTAGGGCTAGCGGGGGGCCTTCCACAAGAGACCCAGTACTTC
TRBJ2-3	TRBD1	.	TRBV14	CASSQTGWSKYF	TGTGCCAGCAGCCAGACAGGGTGGAGCAAGTATTTT
TRBJ2-5	.	.	TRBV9	CASSVGNIVTTGKETQYF	TGTGCCAGCAGCGTAGGTAACATTGTCACAACAGGGAAGGAGACCCAGTACTTC
TRBJ2-7	TRBD2	.	TRBV27	CASSISGGPYEQYF	TGTGCCAGCAGTATTAGCGGGGGACCATACGAGCAGTACTTC
TRBJ1-1	.	.	TRBV12-3/TRBV12-4	CASSFGPDKTGTKTEAFF	TGTGCCAGCAGTTTCGGACCGGACAAAACTGGGACAAAGACTGAAGCTTTCTTT
TRBJ2-7	TRBD2	.	TRBV5-1	CASSLEVGGSEQYF	TGCGCCAGCAGCTTGGAGGTGGGGGGGAGCGAGCAGTACTTC
TRBJ2-7	.	once	TRBV20-1	CSTSERNEQYF	TGCAGTACTAGTGAAAGGAACGAGCAGTACTTC
TRBJ2-5	TRBD2	.	TRBV29-1	CSARGGMTSYNEQYF	TGCAGCGCCCGCGGGGGGATGACCTCCTACAATGAGCAGTACTTC
TRBJ2-3	.	.	TRBV2	CASSPGGSNTQYF	TGTGCCAGCAGCCCCGGGGGATCAAATACGCAGTATTTT
TRBJ1-2	.	.	TRBV5-4	CASSPPARDSYGYTF	TGTGCCAGCAGCCCACCCGCCAGGGATAGCTATGGCTACACCTTC
TRBJ1-5	TRBD1	.	TRBV6-5	CASSYSRDRRQPQHF	TGTGCCAGCAGTTACTCCCGGGACAGGAGACAGCCCCAGCATTTT
TRBJ1-5	TRBD1	.	TRBV6-2/TRBV6-3	CASSSHGQGVSNQPQHF	TGTGCCAGCAGCTCCCATGGACAGGGCGTTAGCAATCAGCCCCAGCATTTT
TRBJ1-2	TRBD1	.	TRBV12-3/TRBV12-4	CASSPDRDRSGYTF	TGTGCCAGCAGTCCGGACAGGGACCGGAGTGGCTACACCTTC
TRBJ2-1	TRBD1	few	TRBV12-3/TRBV12-4	CASSLAGTGFNEQFF	TGTGCCAGCAGTTTAGCTGGGACAGGATTCAATGAGCAGTTCTTC
TRBJ1-2	.	.	TRBV12-3/TRBV12-4	CASSVRVSGYTF	TGTGCCAGCAGTGTCAGGGTTTCCGGCTACACCTTC
TRBJ2-7	TRBD1	.	TRBV3-1	CASSQDETGVLAYEQYF	TGTGCCAGCAGCCAAGATGAGACAGGGGTTTTAGCCTACGAGCAGTACTTC
TRBJ2-2	.	.	TRBV20-1	CSARAQDRNTGELFF	TGCAGTGCTAGAGCCCAGGACAGGAACACCGGGGAGCTGTTTTTT
TRBJ2-3	.	few	TRBV20-1	CSARNKGWGRTDTQYF	TGCAGTGCCCGAAACAAGGGATGGGGGAGAACAGATACGCAGTATTTT
TRBJ2-1	.	.	TRBV30	CAWTPRGNEQFF	TGTGCCTGGACGCCTCGGGGCAATGAGCAGTTCTTC
TRBJ1-1	TRBD1	.	TRBV12-3/TRBV12-4	CASRPTGYTEAFF	TGTGCCAGCAGACCGACAGGGTACACTGAAGCTTTCTTT
TRBJ2-2	TRBD1	.	TRBV9	CASSIRQGSVGELFF	TGTGCCAGCAGCATTCGACAGGGATCTGTCGGGGAGCTGTTTTTT
TRBJ1-2	TRBD1	few	TRBV2	CASSEAASTGVGGYTF	TGTGCCAGCAGTGAAGCCGCCTCAACAGGGGTGGGTGGCTACACCTTC
TRBJ2-5	TRBD2	.	TRBV12-3/TRBV12-4	CASSLGLAGEQETQYF	TGTGCCAGCAGTTTAGGGCTAGCGGGGGAACAAGAGACCCAGTACTTC
TRBJ1-4	TRBD1	.	TRBV4-3	CASSQGGLAGGRSPNEKLFF	TGCGCCAGCAGCCAAGGCGGTCTCGCAGGGGGAAGGTCTCCTAATGAAAAACTGTTTTTT
TRBJ2-3	TRBD1	.	TRBV2	CGGGNTDTQYF	TGTGGAGGGGGCAACACAGATACGCAGTATTTT
TRBJ2-7	.	.	TRBV7-9	CASSYIQGSREQYF	TGTGCCAGCAGCTATATCCAGGGGAGTCGCGAGCAGTACTTC
TRBJ2-7	.	.	TRBV12-5	CASGMGTEYEQYF	TGTGCTAGTGGAATGGGGACGGAGTACGAGCAGTACTTC
TRBJ2-7	TRBD1	.	TRBV20-1	CSAREDRRYEQYF	TGCAGTGCTAGAGAGGACAGGAGGTACGAGCAGTACTTC